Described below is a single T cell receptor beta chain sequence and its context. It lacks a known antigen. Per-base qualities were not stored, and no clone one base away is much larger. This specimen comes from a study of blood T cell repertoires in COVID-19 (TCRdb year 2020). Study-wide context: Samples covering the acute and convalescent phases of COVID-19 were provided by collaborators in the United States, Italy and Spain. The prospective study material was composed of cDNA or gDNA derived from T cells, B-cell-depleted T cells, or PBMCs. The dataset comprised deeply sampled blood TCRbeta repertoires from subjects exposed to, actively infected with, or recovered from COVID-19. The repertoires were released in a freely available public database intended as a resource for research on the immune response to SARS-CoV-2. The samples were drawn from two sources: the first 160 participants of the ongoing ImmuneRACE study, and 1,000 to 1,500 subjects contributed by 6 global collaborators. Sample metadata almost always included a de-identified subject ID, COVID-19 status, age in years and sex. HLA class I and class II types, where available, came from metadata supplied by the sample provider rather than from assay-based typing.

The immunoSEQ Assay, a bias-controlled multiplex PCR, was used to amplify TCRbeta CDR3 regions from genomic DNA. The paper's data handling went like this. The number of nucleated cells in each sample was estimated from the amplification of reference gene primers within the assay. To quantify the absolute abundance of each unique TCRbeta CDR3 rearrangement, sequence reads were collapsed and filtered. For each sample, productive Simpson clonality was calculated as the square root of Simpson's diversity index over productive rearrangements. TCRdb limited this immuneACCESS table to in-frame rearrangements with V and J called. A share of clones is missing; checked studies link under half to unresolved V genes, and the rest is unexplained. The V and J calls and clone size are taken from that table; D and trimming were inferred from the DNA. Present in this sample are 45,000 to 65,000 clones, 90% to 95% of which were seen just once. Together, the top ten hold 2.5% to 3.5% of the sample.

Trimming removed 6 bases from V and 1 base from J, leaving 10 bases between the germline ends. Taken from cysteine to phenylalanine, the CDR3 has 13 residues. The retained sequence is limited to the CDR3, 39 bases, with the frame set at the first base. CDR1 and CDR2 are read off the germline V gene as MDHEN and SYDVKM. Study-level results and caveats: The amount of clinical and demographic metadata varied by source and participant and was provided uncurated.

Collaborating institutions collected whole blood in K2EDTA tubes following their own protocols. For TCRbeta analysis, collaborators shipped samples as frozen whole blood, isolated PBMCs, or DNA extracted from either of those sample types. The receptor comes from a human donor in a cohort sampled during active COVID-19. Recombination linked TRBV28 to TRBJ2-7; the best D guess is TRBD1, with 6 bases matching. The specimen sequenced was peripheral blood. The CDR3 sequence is CASSYRASYEQYF. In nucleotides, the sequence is TGTGCCAGCAGCTACAGGGCGTCCTACGAGCAGTACTTC. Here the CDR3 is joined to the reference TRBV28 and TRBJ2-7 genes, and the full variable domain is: DVKVTQSSRYLVKRTGEKVFLECVQDMDHENMFWYRQDPGLGLRLIYFSYDVKMKEKGDIPEGYSVSREKKERFSLILESASTNQTSMYLCASSYRASYEQYFGPGTRLTVT.